A selection of T cell receptor beta chains follows, all from one sample in a study of CD8+ T cells in alopecia areata. Profiled with immunoSEQ multiplex PCR; TCRdb holds only in-frame clones, not every one. The sample shows fewer than 250,000 clones, around 62% of them seen only once. Here the sequenced sample was CD4+ T cells sorted from blood, taken at week 0. All receptors derive from a human donor with alopecia areata. The CDR3 runs from the conserved cysteine through the conserved F or W. The D gene is left open where the match is weak. Clone size is stated in some rows and not others, as once, few, many or a class when expanded.

j_gene: TRBJ1-4
d_gene: TRBD1
abundance: once
v_gene: TRBV5-1
CDR3nt: TGCGCCAGCAGCGCGGGCGCGGGACAGGGAAATGAAAAACTGTTTTTT
CDR3aa: CASSAGAGQGNEKLFF

j_gene: TRBJ1-1
d_gene: -
abundance: -
v_gene: TRBV23-1
CDR3nt: TGCGCCAGCAGTCTGCTGCTTCTGAACACTGAAGCTTTCTTT
CDR3aa: CASSLLLLNTEAFF

j_gene: TRBJ1-4
d_gene: TRBD1
abundance: many
v_gene: TRBV2
CDR3nt: TGTGCCAGCAGGAGACAGGGGGTAAATGAAAAACTGTTTTTT
CDR3aa: CASRRQGVNEKLFF

j_gene: TRBJ2-7
d_gene: TRBD1
abundance: -
v_gene: TRBV30
CDR3nt: TGTGCCTGTTCTCGGACAGGGCCCTACGAGCAGTACTTC
CDR3aa: CACSRTGPYEQYF

j_gene: TRBJ1-2
d_gene: -
abundance: -
v_gene: TRBV30
CDR3nt: TGTGCCTGGAGTACCCGAACTGACTATGGCTACACCTTC
CDR3aa: CAWSTRTDYGYTF

j_gene: TRBJ1-1
d_gene: -
abundance: -
v_gene: TRBV29-1
CDR3nt: TGCAGTTCTACAGGGTACACTGAAGCTTTCTTT
CDR3aa: CSSTGYTEAFF

j_gene: TRBJ2-7
d_gene: -
abundance: -
v_gene: TRBV30
CDR3nt: TGTGCCTGGAGTCCGGGCATCCAGAGGTACGAGCAGTACTTC
CDR3aa: CAWSPGIQRYEQYF

j_gene: TRBJ1-2
d_gene: -
abundance: -
v_gene: TRBV30
CDR3nt: TGTGCCTGGAGGTACAGGGTTTCAGGCGGTGGCTACACCTTC
CDR3aa: CAWRYRVSGGGYTF

j_gene: TRBJ2-5
d_gene: -
abundance: -
v_gene: TRBV5-1
CDR3nt: TGCGCCAGCAGCTTGGCCTCGATGGAGACCCAGTACTTC
CDR3aa: CASSLASMETQYF

j_gene: TRBJ2-2
d_gene: -
abundance: -
v_gene: TRBV5-4
CDR3nt: TGTGCCAGCAGCCGGGGACAGAACACCGGGGAGCTGTTTTTT
CDR3aa: CASSRGQNTGELFF

j_gene: TRBJ1-1
d_gene: -
abundance: few
v_gene: TRBV10-3
CDR3nt: TGTGCCATCAGTGATTCGGGAAATGAAGCTTTCTTT
CDR3aa: CAISDSGNEAFF

j_gene: TRBJ2-3
d_gene: TRBD2
abundance: -
v_gene: TRBV9
CDR3nt: TGTGCCAGCAGCTCCTCCTCGGGGAGGAGCGGGGGGGCGGATACGCAGTATTTT
CDR3aa: CASSSSSGRSGGADTQYF

j_gene: TRBJ2-3
d_gene: -
abundance: -
v_gene: TRBV30
CDR3nt: TGTGCCTGGAGTGAGGCAGATACGCAGTATTTT
CDR3aa: CAWSEADTQYF